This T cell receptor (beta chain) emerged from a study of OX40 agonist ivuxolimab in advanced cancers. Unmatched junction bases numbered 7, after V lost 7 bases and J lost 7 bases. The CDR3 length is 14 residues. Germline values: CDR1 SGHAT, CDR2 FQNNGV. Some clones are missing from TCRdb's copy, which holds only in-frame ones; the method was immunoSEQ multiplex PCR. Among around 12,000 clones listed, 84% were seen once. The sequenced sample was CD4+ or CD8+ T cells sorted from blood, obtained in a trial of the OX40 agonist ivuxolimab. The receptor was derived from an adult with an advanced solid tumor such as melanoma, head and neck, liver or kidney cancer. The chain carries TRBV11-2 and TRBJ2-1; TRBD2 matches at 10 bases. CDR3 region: CASTISGRANEQFF. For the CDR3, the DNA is TGTGCCAGCACCATCAGCGGGAGGGCAAATGAGCAGTTCTTC. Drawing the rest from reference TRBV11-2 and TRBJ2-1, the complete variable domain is EAGVAQSPRYKIIEKRQSVAFWCNPISGHATLYWYQQILGQGPKLLIQFQNNGVVDDSQLPKDRFSAERLKGVDSTLKIQPAKLEDSAVYLCASTISGRANEQFFGPGTRLTVL.